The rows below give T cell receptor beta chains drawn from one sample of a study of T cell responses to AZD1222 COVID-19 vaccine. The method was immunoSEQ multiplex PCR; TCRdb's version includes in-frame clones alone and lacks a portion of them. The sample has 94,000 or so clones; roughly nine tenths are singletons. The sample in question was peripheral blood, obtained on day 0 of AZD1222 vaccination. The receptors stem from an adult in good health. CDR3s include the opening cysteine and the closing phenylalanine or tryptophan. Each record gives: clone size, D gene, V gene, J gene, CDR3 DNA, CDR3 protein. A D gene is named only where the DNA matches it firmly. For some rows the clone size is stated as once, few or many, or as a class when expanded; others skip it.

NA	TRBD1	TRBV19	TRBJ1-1	TGTGCCAGTAGTAGAGGGGACAGAGTATTAACTGAAGCTTTCTTT	CASSRGDRVLTEAFF
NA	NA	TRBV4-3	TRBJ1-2	TGCGCCAGCAGCCAAGTTTCGGCAGACCCGTTCTATGGCTACACCTTC	CASSQVSADPFYGYTF
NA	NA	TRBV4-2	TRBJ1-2	TGTGCCAGCAGCCAAGATAGGAAGGGGAGTAACTATGGCTACACCTTC	CASSQDRKGSNYGYTF
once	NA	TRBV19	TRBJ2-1	TGTGCCAGTAGTGTCGGGGTTTCTGTTAGCTATGAGCAGTTCTTC	CASSVGVSVSYEQFF
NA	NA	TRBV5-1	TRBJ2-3	TGCGCCAGCAGCTCGAGACCAAACACAGATACGCAGTATTTT	CASSSRPNTDTQYF
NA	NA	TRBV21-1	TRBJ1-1	TGTGCCAGCAATGGACAGGGGAACACTGAAGCTTTCTTT	CASNGQGNTEAFF
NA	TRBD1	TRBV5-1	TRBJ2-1	TGCGCCAGCAGCCGGGACCGGGACAGTTATCGGCAGTTCTTC	CASSRDRDSYRQFF
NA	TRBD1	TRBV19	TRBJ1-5	TGTGCCAGTACCCGGACAGGGGGATATAGCAATCAGCCCCAGCATTTT	CASTRTGGYSNQPQHF
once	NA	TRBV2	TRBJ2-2	TGTGCCAGCAAGTCTCCAGGGGATGCTTTTACCGGGGAGCTGTTTTTT	CASKSPGDAFTGELFF
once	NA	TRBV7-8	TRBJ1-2	TGTGCCAGCAGCTCGTCCGGGGGAACGTCGGGCTACACCTTC	CASSSSGGTSGYTF
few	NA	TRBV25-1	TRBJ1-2	TGTGCCACGATGGGATGGGGGGACTATGGCTACACCTTC	CATMGWGDYGYTF
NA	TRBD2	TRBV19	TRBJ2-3	TGTGCCAGTAAATACAGCGGGGGATTCACAGATACGCAGTATTTT	CASKYSGGFTDTQYF
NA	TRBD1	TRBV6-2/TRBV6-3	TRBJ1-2	TGTGCCAGCAGTCGCGCGACAGGGGGTAGCTATGGCTACACCTTC	CASSRATGGSYGYTF
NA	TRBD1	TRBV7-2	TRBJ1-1	TGTGCCAGCAGCGCGGACAGGGGGCTTTCTACTGAAGCTTTCTTT	CASSADRGLSTEAFF
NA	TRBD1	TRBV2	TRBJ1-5	TGTGCCAGCACAACAGGGGCCGCGAGCAATCAGCCCCAGCATTTT	CASTTGAASNQPQHF